This section outlines one TCR beta chain sequence together with its context. Its specificity is not known. The data were obtained in a study of T cell clusters in autoimmune cytopenias. General study findings and limits: Comparing secondary cytopenia with chronic lymphocytic leukemia showed no cluster-lack signature, apparently masked by lymphoma repertoire. No experiment has yet validated the function of the T cell clusters defined in silico. Physiological T cell clusters of healthy donors were apparently absent in primary autoimmune cytopenia patients. TRB repertoire shifts in secondary cytopenia and chronic lymphocytic leukemia mostly reflected lymphoma, not autoimmunity.

TRB was amplified from about 260 ng of peripheral blood genomic DNA per sample. One tube held mixed TRB-A and TRB-B primer pools for touch-down PCR. TCRdb re-called the multiplex PCR reads; every CDR3 protein appears as one record, without DNA. Its table lists approximately 3,100 distinct CDR3 sequences. Per the germline V gene, CDR1 is KGHSH and CDR2 is LQKENI. CDR3 size: 13 residues. The receptor was derived from a human donor with an autoimmune cytopenia or autoimmune hepatitis (not recorded which). The gene calls are TRBV18 and TRBJ2-3. The sample was peripheral blood. CDR3 residues: CASSPGGTDTQYF.